What follows are 27 T cell receptor beta chains derived from one specimen sequenced in a study of control samples from healthy donors and cancer patients. Method: immunoSEQ multiplex PCR; TCRdb's copy keeps in-frame clones and lacks some. The profile covers more than 95,000 clones, with roughly 93% appearing a single time and roughly 8% taken by the ten largest. Sequencing was done on a sample of blood. Source of these receptors: a man aged 18 to 35 in good health.

The CDR3 sequence is CASIPGGRNQPQHF. CDR3 DNA sequence: TGTGCCAGTATCCCCGGGGGCCGAAATCAGCCCCAGCATTTT. The chain joins TRBV19 to TRBJ1-5; perhaps TRBD1 as D (6 bases). The V gene lost 7 bases and the J gene lost 4 bases, with 14 bases spanning the gap. In germline, CDR1 is LNHDA, CDR2 SQIVND (reference sequence). The CDR3 spans 14 residues.

This clone was detected only once. The chain has TRBV3-1 (or the pseudogene TRBV3-2) and TRBJ1-1; D is uncertain. The CDR3 consists of 13 residues. Per the germline V gene, CDR1 is LGHDT and CDR2 is YNNKEL (reference sequence). V was pared by 0 bases and J by 3 bases, with 5 bases between. The CDR3 is CASSQDWDTEAFF. Written as DNA, the CDR3 is TGTGCCAGCAGCCAAGATTGGGACACTGAAGCTTTCTTT.

The chain links TRBV19 to TRBJ2-1; tentatively, D is TRBD1 (5 bases). CDR1 and CDR2 (germline): LNHDA, SQIVND (reference sequence). V lost 5 bases and J lost 2, with 13 bases in between. This CDR3 region has 15 residues. The CDR3 nucleotides are TGTGCCAGTAGTTCGACAGACTCCCCCTACAATGAGCAGTTCTTC. As protein: CASSSTDSPYNEQFF.

This sequence joins TRBV7-9 and TRBJ1-4; 8 nucleotides line up with TRBD1. The CDR3 totals 16 residues. CDR1 is SEHNR, CDR2 FQNEAQ, per germline (reference sequence). V trimming: 3 bases; J trimming: 8 bases; junction bases outside the gene matches: 11. CDR3 nucleotide sequence: TGTGCCAGCAGCTTCAGGGGGGGACAGGATGGGGAAAAACTGTTTTTT. The encoded protein is CASSFRGGQDGEKLFF.

DNA for the CDR3: TGTGCCAGCAGTTTTCGACAGGGCCCCTACGAGCAGTACTTC. It yields the protein CASSFRQGPYEQYF. The chain links TRBV27 to TRBJ2-7; 7 positions agree with TRBD1. The germline gives CDR1 MNHEY, CDR2 SMNVEV (reference sequence). J gave up 2 bases and V 3 bases, and 4 bases lay outside the gene matches. The CDR3 sequence is 14 residues long.

The chain carries TRBV5-1 and TRBJ1-6; D unresolved. The CDR3 spans 19 residues. Per germline, CDR1 SGHRS and CDR2 YFSETQ. Trimming shortened V by 0 bases and J by 2 bases, and 18 bases separated the two germline ends. The CDR3 sequence: CASSLAAVSGSPYNSPLHF. In DNA form, the CDR3 reads TGCGCCAGCAGCTTGGCGGCGGTATCTGGCAGCCCCTATAATTCACCCCTCCACTTT.

The chain employs TRBV5-1 and TRBJ2-7; D not resolved. Trimming left V 4 bases short and J 0 bases short, with 14 bases between. This CDR3 is built from 15 residues. Germline V CDR1 and CDR2: SGHRS, YFSETQ. This CDR3 reads CASSPKGTTSYEQYF. DNA of the CDR3: TGCGCCAGCAGCCCCAAGGGTACGACCTCCTACGAGCAGTACTTC.

V and J are TRBV30 and TRBJ1-2; TRBD1 matches at 7 bases. The junction had 4 bases not matched to a gene; V was cut back by 0 bases and J by 6 bases. Germline CDR1 and CDR2: GTSNPN and SVGIG (reference sequence). The CDR3 spans 13 residues. The CDR3, as DNA: TGTGCCTGGAGTGTGAAGGGGGCAGATGGCTACACCTTC. The encoded protein is CAWSVKGADGYTF.

CDR3 DNA: TGTGCCAGCAGTTCCAACCCCCTGACAGGCGAGAATTCACCCCTCCACTTT. This translates into CASSSNPLTGENSPLHF. The chain combines TRBV27 with TRBJ1-6; possibly TRBD1 for D (6 bases). This CDR3 comprises 17 residues. Germline CDR1 and CDR2: MNHEY and SMNVEV (reference sequence). V shed 4 bases and J shed 7 bases, with 20 bases lying between them.

The rearrangement links TRBV12-3 or TRBV12-4 to TRBJ2-1, with D perhaps matching TRBD1 or TRBD2 (5 bases each). The CDR3 extends over 13 amino acids. V lost 5 bases, J lost 8 bases, and 13 bases lay in between. The CDR3 sequence: CASSPGDPHEQFF. Written as DNA, the CDR3 is TGTGCCAGCAGTCCCGGGGACCCCCATGAGCAGTTCTTC.

The J gene is TRBJ1-2, the V gene TRBV29-1, with D possibly TRBD1 on 5 matching bases. The length of the CDR3 is 12 residues. V lost 6 bases, J lost 2 bases, and 10 bases lay in between. Germline lookup yields CDR1 SQVTM and CDR2 ANQGSEA. CDR3 sequence (DNA): TGCAGCGTGGGGGAGGAGAACTATGGCTACACCTTC. It specifies CSVGEENYGYTF.

J is TRBJ1-1 and V is TRBV19; TRBD1 is a possible D gene (5 bases). This CDR3 region has 15 residues. Germline values: CDR1 LNHDA, CDR2 SQIVND (reference sequence). V was clipped by 5 bases and J by 1 base, with 14 bases between them. Here the CDR3 reads CASSEGALWNTEAFF. CDR3 nucleotide sequence: TGTGCCAGTAGTGAAGGGGCGCTTTGGAACACTGAAGCTTTCTTT.

The chain has TRBV7-8 and TRBJ2-7; 7 nucleotides line up with TRBD2. Germline assignment: CDR1 SGHVS and CDR2 FQNEAQ. This CDR3 is 14 amino acids long. The V and J ends lost 5 bases and 4 bases, in that order; junction bases with no gene match: 8. Here the CDR3 DNA reads TGTGCCAGCAGCAGGAACCGGGAGGCTTACGAGCAGTACTTC. Encoded protein: CASSRNREAYEQYF.

The chain joins TRBV5-6 to TRBJ1-2; the match to TRBD1 covers 9 bases. Looked up from germline, CDR1 is SGHDT and CDR2 is YYEEEE. The ends lost 3 bases at V and 4 bases at J; junction bases unmatched: 4. This CDR3 comprises 14 residues. The CDR3 spells CASSSVTGGYGYTF. The CDR3, as DNA: TGTGCCAGCAGCTCGGTGACAGGGGGCTATGGCTACACCTTC.

V usage is TRBV5-1 and J usage is TRBJ2-1, with TRBD2 identical over 16 bases. The germline V gene encodes CDR1 SGHRS and CDR2 YFSETQ. The V gene end was trimmed by 4 bases and the J gene end by 6 bases; junction bases not matched to a gene: 10. This CDR3 comprises 18 residues. In DNA, the CDR3 is TGCGCCAGCAGCCCCCCGGGACTAGCGGGAGGGCCGCGCAATGAGCAGTTCTTC. Residues: CASSPPGLAGGPRNEQFF.

V usage is TRBV7-9 and J usage is TRBJ1-3; D is ambiguous. The germline V gene encodes CDR1 SEHNR and CDR2 FQNEAQ (reference sequence). V was trimmed by 3 bases and J by 0 bases, leaving 6 bases between them. CDR3 length: 14 residues. The CDR3 sequence is CASSLSASGNTIYF. The DNA for the CDR3 is TGTGCCAGCAGCTTGTCAGCCTCTGGAAACACCATATATTTT.

The V gene is TRBV7-2, the J gene TRBJ1-1, with unresolved D. The CDR3 is 13 residues long. V was cut by 5 bases and J by 1 base, with 8 bases left in between. CDR1 and CDR2 (germline): SGHTA, FQGNSA. The CDR3 sequence: CASSRFRNTEAFF. The CDR3 nucleotides are TGTGCCAGCAGCCGATTTCGGAACACTGAAGCTTTCTTT.

This sequence joins TRBV5-1 and TRBJ1-2; TRBD1 matches at 7 bases. The ends lost 3 bases at V and 8 bases at J; junction bases unmatched: 25. Germline CDR1 reads SGHRS; CDR2 reads YFSETQ. The CDR3 loop spans 19 amino acids. DNA for the CDR3: TGCGCCAGCAGCTCGGCGGGGCCCTGGGAGGGGGCGCGTTCAAGGGGCTACACCTTC. It encodes CASSSAGPWEGARSRGYTF.

This rearrangement joins TRBV21-1 to TRBJ1-5. TRBV21-1 is a pseudogene. The CDR3 is 14 residues long. This chain's CDR3 is CASSKDARNQPQHF. CDR3 nucleotide sequence: TGTGCCAGCAGCAAAGATGCGCGAAATCAGCCCCAGCATTTT.

The chain recombines TRBV24-1 with TRBJ2-7; D is ambiguous. The length of the CDR3 is 12 residues. V shed 3 bases and J shed 6 bases, with 8 bases lying between them. Germline loops: CDR1 KGHDR, CDR2 SFDVKD. CDR3 DNA sequence: TGTGCCACCAGTGATCTCCACGGCGAGCAGTACTTC. Translation: CATSDLHGEQYF.

Only one count was recorded for this clone. The chain links TRBV5-4 to TRBJ1-3, with D tentatively TRBD1 (5 bases). The CDR3 is made up of 14 amino acids. V was trimmed by 4 bases and J by 2 bases, leaving 10 bases between them. Looked up from germline, CDR1 is SGHNT and CDR2 is YYREEE (reference sequence). The CDR3 DNA reads as TGTGCCAGCAGCGCGCAGGGTGCTGGAAACACCATATATTTT. It is translated as CASSAQGAGNTIYF.

This rearrangement joins TRBV7-8 to TRBJ1-2; 8 bases are a match to TRBD1. The CDR3 contains 15 residues. With 1 base clipped from V and 4 bases from J, the junction kept 5 bases outside the gene matches. Per the germline V gene, CDR1 is SGHVS and CDR2 is FQNEAQ. Written as DNA, the CDR3 is TGTGCCAGCAGCTTAGACCAGGGGGCGGGCTATGGCTACACCTTC. Protein sequence: CASSLDQGAGYGYTF.

This clone was seen just once. CDR3 DNA: TGTGCCAGCAGTTTAAGAGGGCTGGGAAATGAGCAGTTCTTC. It yields the protein CASSLRGLGNEQFF. The chain recombines TRBV27 with TRBJ2-1; possibly TRBD2 for D (5 bases). Germline V gene sequence: CDR1 MNHEY, CDR2 SMNVEV (reference sequence). V was shortened by 2 bases and J by 7 bases, with 12 bases between the two germline ends. The CDR3 spans 14 residues.

This clone showed up just once. V usage is TRBV11-2 and J usage is TRBJ1-1; possible D gene TRBD1, 5 bases. CDR1 and CDR2 from the germline V gene are SGHAT and FQNNGV. The CDR3 spans 16 residues. Trimming pared 2 bases from V and 5 bases from J, leaving 18 bases between. The CDR3 sequence: CASSLRGGNMRTEAFF. CDR3 in DNA: TGTGCCAGCAGCTTACGGGGGGGGAATATGAGGACTGAAGCTTTCTTT.

The chain employs TRBV4-2 and TRBJ1-1; 12 bases agree with TRBD1. Germline V gene data show CDR1 as LGHNA and CDR2 as YNFKEQ. The CDR3 runs 17 residues. The trim removed 2 bases at V and 5 bases at J, leaving 9 bases unmatched. CDR3 in amino acids: CASSQQGQGAAFTEAFF. The CDR3 bases are TGTGCCAGCAGCCAACAGGGACAGGGGGCGGCCTTTACTGAAGCTTTCTTT.

The V gene is TRBV29-1, the J gene TRBJ2-1; D unresolved. Per germline, CDR1 SQVTM and CDR2 ANQGSEA. This CDR3 contains 10 residues. V lost 1 base and J 9 bases, leaving 4 bases between the germline ends. This CDR3 is CSVEVFEQFF. CDR3 coding DNA: TGCAGCGTTGAAGTTTTTGAGCAGTTCTTC.

The rearrangement joins TRBV5-1 to TRBJ2-5; D is uncertain. V was shortened by 4 bases and J by 1 base, with 14 bases between the two germline ends. The germline gives CDR1 SGHRS, CDR2 YFSETQ. There are 15 residues in the CDR3. The CDR3 loop reads CASSPDWFVQETQYF. Written as DNA, the CDR3 is TGCGCCAGCAGCCCCGATTGGTTTGTCCAAGAGACCCAGTACTTC.